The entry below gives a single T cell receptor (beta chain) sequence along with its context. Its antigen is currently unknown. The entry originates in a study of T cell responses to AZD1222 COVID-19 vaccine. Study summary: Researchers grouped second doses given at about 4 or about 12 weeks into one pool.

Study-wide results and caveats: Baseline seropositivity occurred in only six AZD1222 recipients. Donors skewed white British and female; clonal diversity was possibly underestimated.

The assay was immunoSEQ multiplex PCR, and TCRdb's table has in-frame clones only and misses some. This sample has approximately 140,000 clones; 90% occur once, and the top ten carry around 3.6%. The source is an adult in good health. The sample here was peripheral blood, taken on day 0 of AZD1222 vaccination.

The CDR3 bases are TGTGCCAGCAGGGGGACAGTAAACCATCAGCCCCAGCATTTT. Amino acid sequence: CASRGTVNHQPQHF. This chain links TRBV6-5 with TRBJ1-5; 7 bases agree with TRBD1. The CDR3 is 14 residues long. V lost 6 bases to trimming and J lost 5 bases; unmatched junction nucleotides: 7. Germline V gene data show CDR1 as MNHEY and CDR2 as SVGAGI.